This T cell receptor (beta chain) was captured by sequencing in a study of cytomegalovirus exposure and HLA in healthy donors. Notes on the study in general: By a later analysis, the bulk of CMV-associated TCR beta chains appeared HLA-restricted. Several of the most significant clusters appeared linked to common viral pathogens, based on a later analysis. Immune exposure information available was restricted to CMV serostatus.

CDR1 and CDR2 from the germline V gene are SGHTA and FQGTGA. The CDR3 spans 17 residues. The V end was cut by 6 bases, the J end by 2 bases, with 17 bases between. The PCR used 60 Vbeta and 13 Jbeta primers. TCRdb's copy holds only in-frame clones and misses some; the assay was immunoSEQ multiplex PCR. The table records about 120,000 clones, around 77% of them present only once. Donors were nominally healthy when sampled, though unrecorded immune exposures were likely. Remarks on this clone: What it recognizes is unknown.

The chain couples TRBV7-3 to TRBJ1-6; TRBD1 might be the D (6 bases). This sequence originates from a man in his forties in good health and CMV-seropositive. The material sequenced was PBMCs. The CDR3 DNA is TGTGCCAGCAGACCCAACCCACAGGGAACCTATAATTCACCCCTCCACTTT. This translates into CASRPNPQGTYNSPLHF. The full variable domain, its missing parts supplied by reference TRBV7-3 and TRBJ1-6, is GAGVSQTPSNKVTEKGKYVELRCDPISGHTALYWYRQSLGQGPEFLIYFQGTGAADDSGLPNDRFFAVRPEGSVSTLKIQRTERGDSAVYLCASRPNPQGTYNSPLHFGNGTRLTVT.